This T cell receptor (beta chain) emerged from a study of a mutant IDH1 vaccine in newly diagnosed glioma. About the research overall: Vaccination was launched 4-6 weeks after radiotherapy alone, or with temozolomide cycles.

With V trimmed by 6 bases and J by 7 bases, 14 bases remained unmatched. Germline V CDR1 and CDR2: SGHDT, YYEEEE. The CDR3 sequence is 15 residues long. In the case of this clone: Its antigen is unidentified.

Assay: immunoSEQ multiplex PCR; the TCRdb copy retains only in-frame clones and omits some. The data contain about 54,000 clones, 70% to 90% of them singletons. Time point here: week 5, during vaccination. Mutant IDH1 20-mer peptide, at 300 ug, made up each vaccine dose, with topical imiquimod. This sequence originates from a man aged 25 to 40 with glioma. The chain employs TRBV5-6 and TRBJ2-5, with 8 bases identical to TRBD1. The sequenced sample was PBMCs, obtained from a glioma patient whose treatment included an IDH1 peptide vaccine. CDR3 in amino acids: CASNDRGPLEGTQYF. In nucleotides, the CDR3 is TGTGCCAGCAACGACAGGGGCCCCCTGGAAGGGACCCAGTACTTC.